This is a list of T cell receptor beta chains from one sample in a study of response to subunit inactivated influenza vaccine. A single record per CDR3 protein comes from TCRdb applying MiXCR to the RT-PCR reads. The data hold fewer than 750,000 distinct CDR3 sequences, with 13% to 15% observed a single time. Sequencing used PBMCs from blood, obtained 11 to 12 days after vaccination. The receptors here all came from a man in his forties or fifties who received an inactivated influenza vaccine. The CDR3 runs from the conserved cysteine through the conserved F or W. The D gene is left open where the match is weak. Expanded clones are given a class, and other clones once, few, many or no size at all.

V gene: TRBV11-2
J gene: TRBJ2-1
clone size: -
D gene: TRBD1
CDR3 protein: CAGAFPGQGRSEQFF
CDR3 DNA: TGTGCCGGGGCCTTTCCGGGACAGGGTAGGAGTGAGCAGTTCTTC

V gene: TRBV5-8
J gene: TRBJ2-1
clone size: -
D gene: TRBD1
CDR3 protein: CASYGQDAFNEQFF
CDR3 DNA: TGTGCCAGCTATGGACAGGACGCGTTCAATGAGCAGTTCTTC

V gene: TRBV5-4
J gene: TRBJ2-3
clone size: -
D gene: -
CDR3 protein: CASGVLPDTQYF
CDR3 DNA: TGTGCCAGCGGGGTTCTCCCCGATACGCAGTATTTT

V gene: TRBV29-1
J gene: TRBJ2-1
clone size: -
D gene: TRBD2
CDR3 protein: CSAQKGVRIAGGSSSYNEQFF
CDR3 DNA: TGCAGCGCCCAAAAGGGGGTTCGAATAGCGGGAGGCTCGAGCTCCTACAATGAGCAGTTCTTC

V gene: TRBV4-1
J gene: TRBJ2-1
clone size: few
D gene: TRBD2
CDR3 protein: CASSQDFPSGANEQFF
CDR3 DNA: TGCGCCAGCAGCCAAGATTTCCCTAGCGGGGCCAATGAGCAGTTCTTC

V gene: TRBV12-3/TRBV12-4
J gene: TRBJ2-7
clone size: few
D gene: -
CDR3 protein: CASSFRTGSSYEQYF
CDR3 DNA: TGTGCCAGCTCTTTCCGGACGGGGAGCTCCTACGAGCAGTACTTC

V gene: TRBV5-1
J gene: TRBJ2-1
clone size: many
D gene: TRBD1
CDR3 protein: CASSFTGDNEQFF
CDR3 DNA: TGCGCCAGCAGCTTTACAGGGGACAATGAGCAGTTCTTC

V gene: TRBV7-2
J gene: TRBJ2-3
clone size: -
D gene: TRBD2
CDR3 protein: CASSPPQTSGTDTQYF
CDR3 DNA: TGTGCCAGCAGCCCCCCTCAGACTAGCGGAACAGATACGCAGTATTTT

V gene: TRBV5-4
J gene: TRBJ2-2
clone size: few
D gene: TRBD1
CDR3 protein: CASSLNKGARTGELFF
CDR3 DNA: TGTGCCAGCAGCTTAAACAAGGGGGCACGCACCGGGGAGCTGTTTTTT

V gene: TRBV28
J gene: TRBJ2-7
clone size: -
D gene: -
CDR3 protein: CASSSISWEQYF
CDR3 DNA: TGTGCCAGCAGTTCAATCTCTTGGGAGCAGTACTTC

V gene: TRBV5-1
J gene: TRBJ2-1
clone size: few
D gene: -
CDR3 protein: CASSLSPYNEQFF
CDR3 DNA: TGCGCCAGCAGCTTGAGCCCCTACAATGAGCAGTTCTTC

V gene: TRBV6-2/TRBV6-3
J gene: TRBJ2-7
clone size: -
D gene: TRBD2
CDR3 protein: CASSLVAGGSEQYF
CDR3 DNA: TGTGCCAGCAGCCTCGTAGCGGGAGGCTCCGAGCAGTACTTC

V gene: TRBV24-1
J gene: TRBJ2-3
clone size: -
D gene: -
CDR3 protein: CATSEDTRLTDTQYF
CDR3 DNA: TGTGCCACCAGTGAGGATACAAGGCTCACAGATACGCAGTATTTT

V gene: TRBV12-3/TRBV12-4
J gene: TRBJ1-4
clone size: few
D gene: TRBD1
CDR3 protein: CASRTRTGRDEKLFF
CDR3 DNA: TGTGCCAGCAGAACCCGGACAGGCCGGGATGAAAAACTGTTTTTT

V gene: TRBV7-2
J gene: TRBJ2-5
clone size: -
D gene: -
CDR3 protein: CASSPQRGGETQYF
CDR3 DNA: TGTGCCAGCAGCCCACAAAGGGGTGGAGAGACCCAGTACTTC

V gene: TRBV4-1
J gene: TRBJ1-6
clone size: few
D gene: -
CDR3 protein: CASSPRGNPPLHF
CDR3 DNA: TGCGCCAGCAGCCCCCGGGGGAATCCACCCCTCCACTTT

V gene: TRBV6-1
J gene: TRBJ2-6
clone size: few
D gene: TRBD1
CDR3 protein: CASSGTGVYSGANVLTF
CDR3 DNA: TGTGCCAGCAGTGGGACAGGGGTTTACTCTGGGGCCAACGTCCTGACTTTC

V gene: TRBV4-3
J gene: TRBJ2-3
clone size: -
D gene: -
CDR3 protein: CASSQTDHSTDTQYF
CDR3 DNA: TGCGCCAGCAGCCAGACAGACCATAGCACAGATACGCAGTATTTT

V gene: TRBV20-1
J gene: TRBJ2-5
clone size: -
D gene: -
CDR3 protein: CSARGTKQETQYF
CDR3 DNA: TGCAGTGCTAGAGGGACAAAACAAGAGACCCAGTACTTC

V gene: TRBV4-1
J gene: TRBJ1-2
clone size: many
D gene: TRBD1
CDR3 protein: CASSQGPLAGGDGYTF
CDR3 DNA: TGCGCCAGCAGCCAAGGACCCCTGGCAGGGGGCGATGGCTACACCTTC

V gene: TRBV12-3/TRBV12-4
J gene: TRBJ1-2
clone size: few
D gene: TRBD1
CDR3 protein: CASSQHPGQIVYGYTF
CDR3 DNA: TGTGCCAGCAGTCAACATCCGGGACAGATAGTCTATGGCTACACCTTC

V gene: TRBV11-2
J gene: TRBJ2-2
clone size: many
D gene: -
CDR3 protein: CASSRGQNTGELFF
CDR3 DNA: TGTGCCAGCAGTCGAGGGCAGAACACCGGGGAGCTGTTTTTT

V gene: TRBV7-2
J gene: TRBJ1-6
clone size: few
D gene: -
CDR3 protein: CASSSDRFSPLHF
CDR3 DNA: TGTGCCAGCAGCTCCGACAGATTTTCACCCCTCCACTTT

V gene: TRBV9
J gene: TRBJ2-5
clone size: many
D gene: -
CDR3 protein: CASSVGTAQETQYF
CDR3 DNA: TGTGCCAGCAGCGTGGGGACCGCACAAGAGACCCAGTACTTC

V gene: TRBV10-3
J gene: TRBJ2-1
clone size: many
D gene: TRBD2
CDR3 protein: CAISEPGTSRQFF
CDR3 DNA: TGTGCCATCAGTGAACCCGGGACTAGCAGGCAGTTCTTC

V gene: TRBV7-6
J gene: TRBJ2-1
clone size: many
D gene: -
CDR3 protein: CASSLGQLLYNEQFF
CDR3 DNA: TGTGCCAGCAGCCTAGGACAGCTCCTGTACAATGAGCAGTTCTTC

V gene: TRBV30
J gene: TRBJ1-4
clone size: -
D gene: -
CDR3 protein: CAWSVGGGLFF
CDR3 DNA: TGTGCCTGGAGTGTCGGCGGGGGACTGTTTTTT

V gene: TRBV27
J gene: TRBJ1-5
clone size: few
D gene: TRBD1
CDR3 protein: CASSLIGQGGQPQHF
CDR3 DNA: TGTGCCAGCAGTTTAATAGGACAGGGTGGTCAGCCCCAGCATTTT

V gene: TRBV3-1
J gene: TRBJ1-4
clone size: few
D gene: -
CDR3 protein: CASSQGLGGVGEKLFF
CDR3 DNA: TGTGCCAGCAGCCAAGGCCTGGGGGGGGTTGGTGAAAAACTGTTTTTT

V gene: TRBV6-2/TRBV6-3
J gene: TRBJ2-3
clone size: few
D gene: TRBD1
CDR3 protein: CASSSPDRPSTDTQYF
CDR3 DNA: TGTGCCAGCAGTTCCCCGGACAGGCCTAGCACAGATACGCAGTATTTT

V gene: TRBV5-6
J gene: TRBJ2-6
clone size: few
D gene: -
CDR3 protein: CASSGPRMLYSGANVLTF
CDR3 DNA: TGTGCCAGCAGCGGACCCAGGATGCTGTACTCTGGGGCCAACGTCCTGACTTTC

V gene: TRBV5-1
J gene: TRBJ1-2
clone size: -
D gene: -
CDR3 protein: CASSVAAGNYGYTF
CDR3 DNA: TGCGCCAGCAGCGTTGCAGCGGGAAACTATGGCTACACCTTC

V gene: TRBV28
J gene: TRBJ2-5
clone size: -
D gene: TRBD2
CDR3 protein: CASTMLRTSGSEETQYF
CDR3 DNA: TGTGCCAGCACTATGCTTCGGACTAGCGGTAGCGAAGAGACCCAGTACTTC

V gene: TRBV10-3
J gene: TRBJ2-5
clone size: few
D gene: -
CDR3 protein: CAVKRLGAETQYF
CDR3 DNA: TGTGCCGTGAAGCGCCTAGGAGCCGAGACCCAGTACTTC

V gene: TRBV11-3
J gene: TRBJ2-2
clone size: few
D gene: TRBD1
CDR3 protein: CASSPRTGSNTGELFF
CDR3 DNA: TGTGCCAGCAGCCCTCGGACAGGATCGAACACCGGGGAGCTGTTTTTT

V gene: TRBV9
J gene: TRBJ2-1
clone size: -
D gene: TRBD1
CDR3 protein: CASSVDGDRDRYEQFF
CDR3 DNA: TGTGCCAGCAGCGTAGACGGGGACAGGGACAGGTATGAGCAGTTCTTC

V gene: TRBV19
J gene: TRBJ2-6
clone size: -
D gene: TRBD1
CDR3 protein: CASRSGQALTSGANVLTF
CDR3 DNA: TGTGCCAGTCGATCTGGACAGGCACTTACCTCTGGGGCCAACGTCCTGACTTTC

V gene: TRBV28
J gene: TRBJ2-3
clone size: -
D gene: -
CDR3 protein: CASSLYIGPGVGTDTQYF
CDR3 DNA: TGTGCCAGCAGTTTATATATCGGACCCGGTGTGGGGACAGATACGCAGTATTTT